This T cell receptor beta chain was retrieved from a study of radiotherapy plus CTLA-4 blockade in lung cancer. Study-level information: Across the patients, objective responses occurred in about 19%, and disease control in roughly 31%. Study conclusions and caveats: Early blood T cell clone changes and increased post-radiation serum interferon-beta were reportedly the strongest response predictors. TCR clones from tumors expanded in blood after radiotherapy plus ipilimumab.

With ipilimumab providing CTLA-4 blockade, focal radiation was administered to patients who had chemo-refractory metastatic non-small-cell lung cancer. Clones were read by immunoSEQ multiplex PCR, and TCRdb kept only the in-frame ones, dropping some. Of tens of thousands of clones listed, more than 75% are singletons. This clone was counted once. The antigen remains undetermined. CDR3 length: 16 amino acids. Germline values: CDR1 LGHNA, CDR2 YNFKEQ. V gave up 3 bases and J gave up 5 bases; unmatched junction bases: 7. Sequenced here: peripheral blood, sampled from a patient treated with radiotherapy plus ipilimumab. This TCR derives from a human donor with non-small cell lung cancer that progressed on radiotherapy plus ipilimumab. The rearrangement joins TRBV4-2 to TRBJ1-4; 9 nucleotides align to TRBD1. The CDR3 loop is CASSQGDRAENEKLFF. CDR3 bases: TGTGCCAGCAGCCAGGGGGACAGGGCGGAAAATGAAAAACTGTTTTTT.